The following is a T cell receptor beta chain sequence with its context. Its specificity is not known. Given a much more abundant clone one base away, this may be a read error. The CDR3 is made up of 15 amino acids. Trimming took off 2 bases at V and 3 bases at J, with 10 bases between the two ends. Germline CDR1 SGHTA, CDR2 FQGNSA. This entry is derived from a study of T cell repertoires in cytomegalovirus infection. As for the study in general: Shared public TCR beta signatures pointed to both CMV infection and a matching HLA type.

A single record per CDR3 protein comes from TCRdb applying MiXCR to the reads. The table records hundreds of thousands of distinct CDR3 sequences, approximately 40% of them present only once. General study findings and limits: HLA-C-restricted TCR beta clonotypes specific for CMV led the ex vivo response.

The origin of this receptor is a human donor in good health (CMV status not recorded). Some clones in this sample may be carry-over from other donors' samples. Source material: PBMCs. V gene TRBV7-2 combines with J gene TRBJ1-4; D remains unclear. As DNA, the CDR3 is TGTGCCAGCAGCTTAAATCTCAGACCTAATGAAAAACTGTTTTTT. This codes for CASSLNLRPNEKLFF.